Described below is a single T cell receptor (beta chain) sequence and its context. Antigen: not known. The data originate from a study of cytomegalovirus exposure and HLA in healthy donors. Study-level findings and limits: A later analysis linked a missense DCLRE1C variant to TCR beta V- and J-gene trimming.

PCR involved 60 Vbeta and 13 Jbeta primers. Sequenced by immunoSEQ multiplex PCR; TCRdb stores in-frame clones only, minus some. The data contain fewer than 150,000 clones, approximately 80% of them singletons. The specimen was PBMCs. The sequence was collected from a man younger than 45 in good health and CMV-seronegative.

The DNA of the CDR3 is TGCGCCAGCAGCCGTTCAGGCGTCCTTAATGAAAAACTGTTTTTT. This sequence encodes CASSRSGVLNEKLFF. This chain uses TRBV5-1 with TRBJ1-4; D is undetermined. V was clipped by 4 bases and J by 4 bases, with 14 bases between them. Germline CDR1 SGHRS, CDR2 YFSETQ. CDR3 length: 15 residues.